This TCR beta chain was captured in a study of cytomegalovirus exposure and HLA in healthy donors. The PCR had 60 Vbeta and 13 Jbeta primers. Using immunoSEQ multiplex PCR, the repertoire was profiled, and TCRdb retains in-frame clones only, with some absent. In the table there are 90,000 to 140,000 clones, over 12% of which are singletons. Germline assignment: CDR1 SGHTA and CDR2 FQGNSA. Trimming cost V 0 bases and J 8 bases; bases outside gene matches: 3. This CDR3 has 15 amino acids. The sequence was collected from a female donor in good health and CMV-seronegative. Material: PBMCs. The gene calls are TRBV7-2 and TRBJ1-4, with 10 bases that match TRBD1. CDR3 DNA: TGTGCCAGCAGCTTAGCAGGGACAGGGGCGGAAAAACTGTTTTTT. This gives the protein CASSLAGTGAEKLFF.